This TCR beta chain stems from a study of T cell responses to AZD1222 COVID-19 vaccine. The protocol was immunoSEQ multiplex PCR, while the TCRdb copy is restricted to in-frame clones and leaves out a portion. The sample lists fewer than 150,000 clones, roughly 90% occurring once. A note on this clone: What it recognizes is unknown.

Study-wide results and caveats: Distributed over spike, vaccine-associated CD4 TCRs predominated at 160-218 and 743-854.

This receptor was identified in an adult in good health. This specimen consisted of peripheral blood, obtained on day 0 of AZD1222 vaccination.

Here the CDR3 reads CATSRGQGSGQPQHF. CDR3 nucleotides: TGTGCCACCAGCAGAGGACAGGGGAGTGGTCAGCCCCAGCATTTT. The chain joins TRBV15 to TRBJ1-5; 8 nucleotides line up with TRBD1. The CDR3 runs 15 residues. Germline trimming cut 1 base from V and 6 bases from J; bases unmatched to any gene: 5. The germline V gene encodes CDR1 LNHNV and CDR2 YYDKDF (reference sequence). Filled out from reference TRBV15 and TRBJ1-5, the complete variable domain reads DAMVIQNPRYQVTQFGKPVTLSCSQTLNHNVMYWYQQKSSQAPKLLFHYYDKDFNNEADTPDNFQSRRPNTSFCFLDIRSPGLGDTAMYLCATSRGQGSGQPQHFGDGTRLSIL.